A selection of T cell receptor beta chains follows, all from one sample in a study of monozygotic twins with inflammatory bowel disease. Reanalyzing the 5' RACE reads, TCRdb keeps one entry per CDR3 protein, without DNA. The sample totals some 200,000 distinct CDR3 sequences. The sequencing sample was made of blood. These receptors originate from a human donor with ulcerative colitis or Crohn's disease, or a healthy co-twin of an affected twin (not recorded which). CDR3s include the opening cysteine and the closing phenylalanine or tryptophan. Fields, in order: J gene, V gene, CDR3 length, CDR3 protein.

J gene: TRBJ2-2; V gene: TRBV20-1; CDR3 length: 15; CDR3 protein: CSAEGNRAATGELFF
J gene: TRBJ1-2; V gene: TRBV10-3; CDR3 length: 14; CDR3 protein: CAISVRGTNYGYTF
J gene: TRBJ1-1; V gene: TRBV5-1; CDR3 length: 15; CDR3 protein: CASSSERTVNTEAFF
J gene: TRBJ1-4; V gene: TRBV10-2; CDR3 length: 14; CDR3 protein: CASSGEQWGEKLFF
J gene: TRBJ1-1; V gene: TRBV6-1; CDR3 length: 15; CDR3 protein: CASRLTGWGNTEAFF
J gene: TRBJ2-7; V gene: TRBV7-9; CDR3 length: 14; CDR3 protein: CASSHERTGYEQYF
J gene: TRBJ2-1; V gene: TRBV7-9; CDR3 length: 17; CDR3 protein: CASSRQGPSGSYNEQFF
J gene: TRBJ2-5; V gene: TRBV20-1; CDR3 length: 13; CDR3 protein: CSAQSRGPETQYF
J gene: TRBJ2-7; V gene: TRBV20-1; CDR3 length: 16; CDR3 protein: CSARASRDTSPYEQYF
J gene: TRBJ2-3; V gene: TRBV29-1; CDR3 length: 12; CDR3 protein: CSAWGSTDTQYF
J gene: TRBJ1-1; V gene: TRBV5-1; CDR3 length: 13; CDR3 protein: CASSPKPDTEAFF
J gene: TRBJ2-6; V gene: TRBV19; CDR3 length: 16; CDR3 protein: CASSIPKSSGANVLTF
J gene: TRBJ1-6; V gene: TRBV5-6; CDR3 length: 14; CDR3 protein: CASSIGTAGFPLHF
J gene: TRBJ2-5; V gene: TRBV5-1; CDR3 length: 15; CDR3 protein: CASSSGDRAKETQYF
J gene: TRBJ1-4; V gene: TRBV10-3; CDR3 length: 17; CDR3 protein: CAIRQGGRNWTNEKLFF
J gene: TRBJ2-1; V gene: TRBV7-3; CDR3 length: 16; CDR3 protein: CASSSRRGGNYNEQFF
J gene: TRBJ2-3; V gene: TRBV12-3/TRBV12-4; CDR3 length: 15; CDR3 protein: CASSFGPRRGDTQYF
J gene: TRBJ2-5; V gene: TRBV2; CDR3 length: 14; CDR3 protein: CASSTIRDQETQYF
J gene: TRBJ2-7; V gene: TRBV7-8; CDR3 length: 16; CDR3 protein: CASSSSDRNSGYEQYF
J gene: TRBJ2-7; V gene: TRBV12-3/TRBV12-4; CDR3 length: 19; CDR3 protein: CASSPRGTGSKGVTYEQYF
J gene: TRBJ1-1; V gene: TRBV28; CDR3 length: 13; CDR3 protein: CASGLSRDGEAFF
J gene: TRBJ2-3; V gene: TRBV7-2; CDR3 length: 12; CDR3 protein: CASSMRLVKQYF
J gene: TRBJ1-1; V gene: TRBV7-3; CDR3 length: 13; CDR3 protein: CASSLTPGTEAFF
J gene: TRBJ2-6; V gene: TRBV5-6; CDR3 length: 19; CDR3 protein: CASSLAGGTSLSGANVLTF
J gene: TRBJ1-1; V gene: TRBV18; CDR3 length: 13; CDR3 protein: CASLDRRNTEAFF
J gene: TRBJ2-4; V gene: TRBV7-2; CDR3 length: 14; CDR3 protein: CASSSLAGQNIQYF
J gene: TRBJ1-4; V gene: TRBV10-3; CDR3 length: 15; CDR3 protein: CAISEFQGGGEKLFF
J gene: TRBJ1-5; V gene: TRBV19; CDR3 length: 14; CDR3 protein: CASGLTDQGQPQHF
J gene: TRBJ2-5; V gene: TRBV7-3; CDR3 length: 15; CDR3 protein: CASSLIGGAFETQYF
J gene: TRBJ2-3; V gene: TRBV24-1; CDR3 length: 15; CDR3 protein: CATSDTSGRTDTQYF
J gene: TRBJ2-5; V gene: TRBV20-1; CDR3 length: 15; CDR3 protein: CSAHILAGRVETQYF
J gene: TRBJ2-3; V gene: TRBV25-1; CDR3 length: 14; CDR3 protein: CASSRTGPYVTQYF
J gene: TRBJ2-3; V gene: TRBV6-1; CDR3 length: 17; CDR3 protein: CASSPGELGGGHETQYF
J gene: TRBJ2-3; V gene: TRBV10-3; CDR3 length: 14; CDR3 protein: CAISLTGALDTQYF
J gene: TRBJ2-5; V gene: TRBV5-1; CDR3 length: 13; CDR3 protein: CASSFEGSQTQYF
J gene: TRBJ2-1; V gene: TRBV20-1; CDR3 length: 15; CDR3 protein: CSARAPGLAYNEQFF
J gene: TRBJ2-7; V gene: TRBV9; CDR3 length: 16; CDR3 protein: CASSVGGQGRGDEQYF
J gene: TRBJ1-1; V gene: TRBV5-4; CDR3 length: 13; CDR3 protein: CASSRGRDTEAFF
J gene: TRBJ1-2; V gene: TRBV6-5; CDR3 length: 16; CDR3 protein: CASSYGGGSGDYGYTF
J gene: TRBJ2-1; V gene: TRBV29-1; CDR3 length: 16; CDR3 protein: CSVAGGEVLAYNEQFF
J gene: TRBJ2-7; V gene: TRBV5-8; CDR3 length: 13; CDR3 protein: CASRPGVIYEQYF